The present T cell receptor beta chain was sequenced within a study of control samples from healthy donors and cancer patients (dated by TCRdb to between 2020 and 2021). CDR1 and CDR2 are drawn from the germline V gene: MDHEN, SYDVKM. The CDR3 covers 16 residues, taking in both the cysteine and the phenylalanine. Just the 48-base CDR3 DNA is kept, in frame starting at base 1. Unmatched junction bases come to 12, with V trimmed by 5 bases and J by 5 bases. Comment on this clone: Its antigen is not yet known. No much larger clonotype is one base removed from it; base qualities were not supplied.

The library came from the immunoSEQ multiplex PCR assay. This is the immuneACCESS table as TCRdb keeps it, with only in-frame sequences that have V and J called. A part of the clones is gone; compared with another copy, unresolved V genes explain less than half, and the rest is unexplained. A total of 160,000 or so clones appear in this sample, nearly 96% of them only once. The ten largest make up 0.85% to 1.3% of the sample. This clonotype was obtained from a woman in her twenties or thirties in good health. Recombination connected TRBV28 to TRBJ2-1; 7 central bases correspond to TRBD2. The sequenced sample was blood. The CDR3 region has the sequence CASSPPVTLAHNEQFF. The nucleotides read TGTGCCAGCAGTCCCCCCGTGACACTAGCGCACAATGAGCAGTTCTTC.